The sequence of this TCR beta chain was determined in a study of response to subunit inactivated influenza vaccine listed by TCRdb under 2018. Regarding the research as a whole: To follow how T cells responded to a trivalent subunit inactivated influenza vaccine, the researchers relied on deep quantitative profiling of the T cell receptor repertoire.

The paper's findings and limits, for the study overall: According to the authors, only a limited number of new T cells may be recruited by each seasonal influenza vaccination.

The method behind the library was RT-PCR. The reads were generated on an Illumina HiSeq 2500. TCRdb handled the public reads itself, with Q25 trimming in fastp and clone calling in MiXCR, and kept productive beta chains. Identical CDR3 proteins give one entry, which carries the most common genes and DNA. This sample gives about 570,000 distinct CDR3 sequences in total; roughly 12% of them show up just once. More than 9.5% of the sample goes to the ten largest clones. As to this clonotype: It lacks a known antigen. The input lacks base qualities; no much larger clone sits a single base away.

The CDR3 goes from the cysteine to the phenylalanine over 14 residues. Only CDR3 DNA is held: 42 bases, read in frame from base 1. CDR1 and CDR2 (SGHAT, FQNNGV) derive from the germline V gene. Trimming costs V 5 bases and J 8 bases, and their ends lie 16 bases apart. These records were also assigned to another study, of T cells expressing NK-cell markers. Per the second study: 5'RACE template switching, by which a universal primer site and unique molecular identifiers were added, was used to make TCR beta cDNA libraries. TCR beta-chain repertoires were profiled in sorted CD3+CD56+NKG2C+, CD3+CD56+NKG2C- and CD3+CD56-NKG2C+ T-cell subsets from several donors. Of the eight sequenced donors, seven were found to be HCMV-seropositive and one was found to be HCMV-seronegative. To restrict sorting to alphabetaTCR-expressing T cells, an anti-gammadeltaTCR antibody was added in several experiments. In over 5 donors, the dominant CD3+CD56+NKG2C+ clonotypes were among the top 10 CD8+ clonotypes and accounted for roughly 1.0-7.5% of CD8+ T cells. Those dominant clonotypes were again the most abundant among CD3+CD56-NKG2C+ cells in a handful of donors, at about 25-60.1%. Whether the expanded NKG2C-expressing T cell clones were specific for HCMV antigens was left unclear. All eight donors whose samples were sequenced were randomly selected healthy volunteers, three of them men and five women. HCMV serostatus was determined by detecting HCMV-specific IgG in serum with a commercial ELISA kit. Ficoll density gradient centrifugation was used to isolate peripheral blood mononuclear cells from blood. For several donors, bulk peripheral blood T-cell repertoires were also sequenced from unsorted PBMC. cDNA synthesis was primed from the TCR beta constant segment, followed by two successive PCR amplification steps. Illumina HiSeq 2000/2500, MiSeq or NextSeq was used to sequence libraries as 2 x 150 bp reads. MIGEC was used to demultiplex reads and group the reads by UMI, and MiTCR was used to assemble and quantify clonotypes. Only TCR cDNA sequences supported by at least two reads were kept to exclude erroneous sequences. The tcR package was used for downstream repertoire analysis, with clonotypes matched between fractions based on CDR3 nucleotide sequence plus V segment. VDJmatch was used to annotate antigen specificity against VDJdb, with one amino acid substitution allowed in CDR3.

The chain is assembled from TRBV11-2 and TRBJ2-1; TRBD2 might be the D gene, on 5 matching bases. The TCR was taken from a man in his fifties or sixties who received an inactivated influenza vaccine. Donor details come from another sample of the same person, matched by shared clones. This sample comprised PBMCs from blood, obtained on the day of vaccination. The DNA reads as follows: TGTGCCAGCAGCCCACGACCCGGGGTGGATGAGCAGTTCTTC. Translated, it reads CASSPRPGVDEQFF.